Presented here are 20 T cell receptor beta chains from one specimen sequenced in a study of tumor and adjacent non-tumor tissue in lung cancer. No cell sorting was done before RNA was extracted from the tissue. This non-tumor lung sample came from over 3 cm beyond the tumor edge. Three rounds of nested PCR, following a modified ARM-PCR protocol, produced the TCRbeta library. TCRdb reanalysed the multiplex PCR reads using MiXCR and keeps one entry per CDR3 protein. Of approximately 100,000 distinct CDR3 sequences in the sample, 65% are singletons; the top ten hold roughly a fifth. The sequenced sample consisted of distant non-tumor lung tissue. The receptors come from a man under 40 with non-small cell lung cancer.

About this clonotype itself: At one boundary the junction diverges from the germline segment, which might be a read error. This rearrangement joins TRBV20-1 to TRBJ2-1; maybe TRBD2 (5 bases). The germline V gene encodes CDR1 DFQATT and CDR2 SNEGSKA (reference sequence). CDR3 length: 15 residues. CDR3 in amino acids: CSALTAISVLHELFF. The CDR3 nucleotides read TGTAGTGCCCTGACCGCGATTAGCGTTCTCCATGAGCTGTTCTTC.

Concerning this clonotype itself: A clone one base away is much larger, so this may be a read error. The chain has TRBV24-1 and TRBJ2-5; D not certain. The CDR3 runs to 14 residues. Germline loops: CDR1 KGHDR, CDR2 SFDVKD. In DNA, the CDR3 is TGTGCCATCAGTGAGTCGACCTACCAAGAGACCCAGTACTTC. This encodes CAISESTYQETQYF.

A word on this clonotype: It is likely a read error, because the conserved phenylalanine at the end of the CDR3 is missing. The chain combines TRBV13 with TRBJ2-1, with D possibly matching TRBD1 (6 bases). V was trimmed by 5 bases and J by 0 bases, leaving 11 bases between them. The germline V gene encodes CDR1 PRHDT and CDR2 FYEKMQ (reference sequence). CDR3 length equals 15 residues. CDR3 region: CASSLTGNSYNEQFY. CDR3 coding DNA: TGTGCCAGCAGCCTAACAGGGAACTCCTACAATGAGCAGTTCTAC.

Details on this clonotype: This may be a read error: a much more frequent sequence differs by one nucleotide. The chain links TRBV6-2 or TRBV6-3 to TRBJ2-2; 9 nucleotides line up with TRBD2. The length of the CDR3 is 14 residues. CDR1 and CDR2 (germline): MNHEY, SVGEGT. J gave up 5 bases and V 6 bases, and 4 bases lay outside the gene matches. The CDR3 protein is CASSLSGGTGELFF. In DNA form, the CDR3 reads TGTGCCAGCAGCCTTAGCGGGGGTACCGGGGAGCTGTTTTTT.

This clonotype came up once. Its ends do not fully match the called genes, so a read error is possible. The chain carries TRBV24-1 and TRBJ2-2; D perhaps matches TRBD2 (5 bases). Germline values: CDR1 KGHDR, CDR2 SFDVKD. The CDR3 spans 14 residues. This chain's CDR3 is CATSDNRFTGEPFF. CDR3 DNA: TGTGCCACCAGTGATAACCGGTTCACCGGGGAGCCGTTTTTT.

The chain employs TRBV11-3 and TRBJ2-3; 7 nucleotides align to TRBD1. Germline trimming cut 1 base from V and 2 bases from J; bases unmatched to any gene: 9. This CDR3 contains 17 residues. Germline V gene lookup returns CDR1 SGHNT and CDR2 YENEEA. CDR3 bases: TGTGCCAGCAGCTTAGGGGCACAGGGGTTTTCCACAGATACGCAGTATTTT. Encoded protein: CASSLGAQGFSTDTQYF.

To note about this clonotype: The junction does not match germline at one end; this may be a read error. The chain joins TRBV20-1 to TRBJ2-2, with D perhaps given as TRBD1 or TRBD2 (6 bases each). This CDR3 is 17 amino acids long. Germline values: CDR1 DFQATT, CDR2 SNEGSKA (reference sequence). CDR3 bases: TGTAGTGCTAGAGTCATCAGGGGAGGTTTGAACACCGGGGAGCTGTCTTTT. Its protein product is CSARVIRGGLNTGELSF.

V gene TRBV5-4 combines with J gene TRBJ2-5; no clear D gene. Looked up from germline, CDR1 is SGHNT and CDR2 is YYREEE (reference sequence). Trimming shortened V by 0 bases and J by 1 base, and 10 bases separated the two germline ends. The CDR3 sequence is 15 residues long. CDR3 protein: CASSLAITRQETQYF. The CDR3 coding sequence is TGTGCCAGCAGCTTGGCCATTACGCGCCAAGAGACCCAGTACTTC.

Concerning this clonotype itself: Because it lacks the conserved phenylalanine or tryptophan at the end, this CDR3 is likely a read error. CDR3: CASSDTGNSRTEAFY. Here the CDR3 DNA reads TGTGCCAGCAGCGATACAGGGAACTCTCGCACTGAAGCTTTCTAT. The V gene is TRBV11-3, the J gene TRBJ1-1; the D gene is possibly TRBD1 (6 bases). The CDR3 length is 15 residues. Germline V CDR1 and CDR2: SGHNT, YENEEA. V gave up 5 bases and J gave up 4 bases, with 17 bases separating them.

For this clonotype: Germline and junction disagree at one end, which may indicate a read error. The chain uses TRBV5-4 and TRBJ2-5; D not certain. Germline V gives CDR1 SGHNT, CDR2 YYREEE (reference sequence). This CDR3 is 15 amino acids long. The CDR3 nucleotides read TGTGCCAGCAGCTTGGAGGGTCAGCTGCAAGATACCCAGTACTTC. It yields the protein CASSLEGQLQDTQYF.

As concerns this clonotype: The junction departs from germline at one end; a sequencing error may be responsible. V gene TRBV11-2 combines with J gene TRBJ2-1; 10 bases agree with TRBD2. This CDR3 is 14 amino acids long. Germline values: CDR1 SGHAT, CDR2 FQNNGV. CDR3 amino acids: CASASGRPYNEQFF. The CDR3 DNA reads TGTGCCAGCGCTAGCGGGAGACCCTACAATGAACAGTTCTTC.

The chain carries TRBV7-9 and TRBJ2-3; D is unclear. V was clipped by 6 bases and J by 0 bases, with 16 bases between them. The CDR3 is made up of 16 amino acids. The germline CDR1 and CDR2 sequences are SEHNR and FQNEAQ (reference sequence). The CDR3 loop reads CASSPPLDASTDTQYF. CDR3 DNA sequence: TGTGCCAGCAGTCCCCCCCTAGATGCTAGCACAGATACGCAGTATTTT.

Comments on this clonotype: One end of the junction varies from germline; a read error may be responsible. V usage is TRBV11-2 and J usage is TRBJ2-7; the D gene could be TRBD1 or TRBD2 (5 bases each). CDR1 and CDR2 from the germline V gene are SGHAT and FQNNGV. The CDR3 length is 19 residues. The chain's CDR3 is CAGSLPRIRDGDISYEQYF. The DNA for the CDR3 is TGTGCCGGCAGCTTACCACGAATCCGGGACGGGGATATTTCCTACGAGCAGTACTTC.

The chain combines TRBV6-5 with TRBJ2-7; D remains unclear. CDR1 MNHEY and CDR2 SVGAGI come from the germline V gene. The V and J ends lost 5 bases and 0 bases respectively, with 20 bases between them. This CDR3 has 17 amino acids. The CDR3 here is CASSRDTTAPSSYEQYF. CDR3 sequence (DNA): TGTGCCAGCAGTCGAGACACTACCGCCCCGAGCTCCTACGAGCAGTACTTC.

This clonotype was counted many times. This rearrangement joins TRBV12-3 or TRBV12-4 to TRBJ2-3; 9 bases agree with TRBD2. The CDR3 is 16 amino acids. Trimming took 5 bases from V and 1 from J; bases not matched to a gene: 7. Here the CDR3 DNA reads TGTGCCAGCAGTCCGCTACAGCGGGGGGGCACAGATACGCAGTATTTT. It yields the protein CASSPLQRGGTDTQYF.

As for this clonotype: A read error may produce the germline difference seen at one junction end. The rearrangement links TRBV6-1 to TRBJ2-7; D not certain. Per germline, CDR1 MNHNS and CDR2 SASEGT. The CDR3 has 14 amino acids. The CDR3 nucleotides are TGTGCCAACAGTAAACTGATAGGGTGTCCCGAGCAGTACTTC. Translation: CANSKLIGCPEQYF.

This clonotype was seen ten or more times. The chain combines TRBV6-5 with TRBJ1-5; possible D gene TRBD1, 5 bases. Trimming stripped 5 bases from V and 0 bases from J, with 11 bases between. Germline loops: CDR1 MNHEY, CDR2 SVGAGI. CDR3 length: 15 residues. The CDR3 sequence: CASSPRGYSNQPQHF. The CDR3 coding sequence is TGTGCCAGCAGTCCGAGGGGTTATAGCAATCAGCCCCAGCATTTT.

Comment on this clonotype: An end of the junction does not agree with germline; a read error may underlie this. The rearrangement links TRBV29-1 to TRBJ1-1; D gene ambiguous. This CDR3 has 14 residues. Looked up from germline, CDR1 is SQVTM and CDR2 is ANQGSEA. CDR3 bases: TGCAGCGTTGAAGTAAGTGGGATGAACACTGAAGATTTCTTT. Translation: CSVEVSGMNTEDFF.

Concerning this clonotype itself: Compared with germline, one end of the junction differs, possibly owing to a read error. The chain is built from TRBV6-2 or TRBV6-3 and TRBJ2-1; 9 bases line up with TRBD1. CDR3 length: 20 amino acids. The V gene's germline CDR1 is MNHEY and CDR2 SVGEGT. The CDR3 region has the DNA TGTGCCAGCAGTTACCCTGCGGGACAGGGCTACCTAAGCTCCTATAATGAGCAGTTCTTC. It specifies CASSYPAGQGYLSSYNEQFF.

Concerning this clonotype itself: The junction and the germline gene differ at one end; a read error may be behind it. V gene TRBV29-1 combines with J gene TRBJ2-3; 8 bases are shared with TRBD1. This CDR3 has 16 amino acids. Germline V gives CDR1 SQVTM, CDR2 ANQGSEA. CDR3 nucleotides: TGCAGTGTTGAAGATCGGGGACAGGCCTACACAGATACGCAGTATTTT. It translates to CSVEDRGQAYTDTQYF.